What follows are 24 T cell receptor beta chains derived from one specimen sequenced in a study of blood T cell repertoires in COVID-19. Libraries were prepared by immunoSEQ multiplex PCR; TCRdb keeps only in-frame clonotypes and omits some of them. Here the sample spans roughly 180,000 clones, around 80% being singletons. The sample was PBMCs or T cells enriched from blood (not recorded which). The receptors come from an older woman who had recovered from COVID-19.

The CDR3 coding sequence is TGTGCCAGCAGTTTCACAATCTCCTACAATGAGCAGTTCTTC. Amino acids: CASSFTISYNEQFF. The V gene is TRBV6-5, the J gene TRBJ2-1; unclear D gene. The germline V gene has CDR1 MNHEY and CDR2 SVGAGI. Trimming left V 4 bases short and J 0 bases short, with 7 bases between. The CDR3 is 14 amino acids.

The chain has TRBV3-1 (or the pseudogene TRBV3-2) and TRBJ2-5; maybe TRBD1 (5 bases). CDR1 and CDR2 from the germline V gene are LGHDT and YNNKEL (reference sequence). The CDR3 spans 13 residues. The V end was cut by 6 bases, the J end by 4 bases, with 12 bases between. The CDR3 reads CASRAGQRETQYF. The CDR3 bases are TGTGCCAGCAGGGCAGGACAAAGAGAGACCCAGTACTTC.

The chain combines TRBV9 with TRBJ2-1; 7 bases line up with TRBD1. With V trimmed by 3 bases and J by 2 bases, 5 bases remained unmatched. The V gene's germline CDR1 is SGDLS and CDR2 YYNGEE. The CDR3 sequence is 15 residues long. The CDR3 DNA follows: TGTGCCAGCAGCGCGTCCGGGACAGCCTACAATGAGCAGTTCTTC. This encodes CASSASGTAYNEQFF.

V usage is TRBV29-1 and J usage is TRBJ1-2; 7 bases align to TRBD1. The CDR3 is 11 amino acids. V lost 6 bases, J lost 4 bases, and 2 bases stayed unmatched. Germline CDR1 and CDR2: SQVTM and ANQGSEA. This chain's CDR3 is CSVGQSYGYTF. The DNA of the CDR3 is TGCAGCGTGGGACAGAGCTATGGCTACACCTTC.

This clone occurred once. This sequence joins TRBV6-5 and TRBJ2-2; D is unresolved. V dropped 4 bases and J dropped 0 bases, with 9 bases sitting between them. The CDR3 is made up of 15 amino acids. CDR1 MNHEY and CDR2 SVGAGI come from the germline V gene. The CDR3 region has the DNA TGTGCCAGCAGTTTTAACAGAGCGAACACCGGGGAGCTGTTTTTT. It codes for CASSFNRANTGELFF.

The chain employs TRBV30 and TRBJ1-3; D gene unclear. Germline lookup yields CDR1 GTSNPN and CDR2 SVGIG (reference sequence). V was shortened by 0 bases and J by 4 bases, with 10 bases between the two germline ends. This CDR3 spans 14 amino acids. CDR3 protein: CAWSVLPPGNTIYF. Here the CDR3 DNA reads TGTGCCTGGAGTGTACTCCCGCCGGGAAACACCATATATTTT.

The chain employs TRBV9 and TRBJ2-2; possible D gene TRBD1, 7 bases. The germline V and J ends were trimmed by 7 bases and 6 bases, with 16 bases remaining between them. The CDR3 consists of 14 residues. Germline assignment: CDR1 SGDLS and CDR2 YYNGEE. The CDR3 bases are TGTGCCAGCGCGGAGGGACAGACGGCCGGGGAGCTGTTTTTT. Its protein is CASAEGQTAGELFF.

The chain couples TRBV3-1 (or the pseudogene TRBV3-2) to TRBJ1-2, with D tentatively TRBD1 (5 bases). The V and J ends lost 0 bases and 0 bases respectively, with 8 bases between them. The CDR3 spans 15 residues. Per the germline V gene, CDR1 is LGHDT and CDR2 is YNNKEL (reference sequence). CDR3 sequence: CASSQDSTANYGYTF. CDR3 DNA: TGTGCCAGCAGCCAAGACTCGACAGCTAACTATGGCTACACCTTC.

This chain uses TRBV12-3 or TRBV12-4 with TRBJ2-1; tentative D call: TRBD1 (7 bases). V was shortened by 4 bases and J by 13 bases, with 14 bases between the two germline ends. The CDR3 is made up of 12 amino acids. The CDR3 nucleotides are TGTGCCAGCAGTTCGGACAGGAGGGTTCAGTTCTTC. It is translated as CASSSDRRVQFF.

The chain carries TRBV28 and TRBJ1-5, with TRBD1 matching 8 bases. Germline CDR1 MDHEN, CDR2 SYDVKM. The J segment lost 2 bases and the V segment lost 7 bases, leaving 22 bases of the junction unmatched. The CDR3 is made up of 20 amino acids. The CDR3 loop is CASTSRGLIRLTGGNQPQHF. Written as DNA, the CDR3 is TGTGCCAGCACGAGCCGTGGGTTAATTAGGTTGACAGGGGGCAATCAGCCCCAGCATTTT.

This rearrangement joins TRBV28 to TRBJ2-7; D gene unclear. Trimming cost V 1 base and J 1 base, with 11 bases left between them. The CDR3 totals 15 residues. The germline CDR1 and CDR2 sequences are MDHEN and SYDVKM. CDR3 nucleotide sequence: TGTGCCAGCAGTTTATCGATCGGCGGATCCTACGAGCAGTACTTC. This sequence encodes CASSLSIGGSYEQYF. The full variable domain, rest sourced from reference TRBV28 and TRBJ2-7, is DVKVTQSSRYLVKRTGEKVFLECVQDMDHENMFWYRQDPGLGLRLIYFSYDVKMKEKGDIPEGYSVSREKKERFSLILESASTNQTSMYLCASSLSIGGSYEQYFGPGTRLTVT.

V usage is TRBV5-4 and J usage is TRBJ1-3, with a possible D match to TRBD1 (6 bases). Germline CDR1 and CDR2: SGHNT and YYREEE (reference sequence). Trimming shortened V by 6 bases and J by 2 bases, and 9 bases separated the two germline ends. The CDR3 covers 13 residues. CDR3 nucleotide sequence: TGTGCCAGCACACAGGGAACTGGAAACACCATATATTTT. Translated, it gives CASTQGTGNTIYF. The full variable domain, in which reference TRBV5-4 and TRBJ1-3 provide the parts outside the CDR3, is ETGVTQSPTHLIKTRGQQVTLRCSSQSGHNTVSWYQQALGQGPQFIFQYYREEENGRGNFPPRFSGLQFPNYSSELNVNALELDDSALYLCASTQGTGNTIYFGEGSWLTVV.

V usage is TRBV6-1 and J usage is TRBJ2-7, with a weak D call TRBD2 (5 bases). The V gene's germline CDR1 is MNHNS and CDR2 SASEGT. The CDR3 is 16 amino acids. V lost 2 bases to trimming and J lost 4 bases, with 18 bases between them. The CDR3 reads CASSEHYSESGYEQYF. In DNA form, the CDR3 reads TGTGCCAGCAGTGAACACTACTCTGAAAGCGGTTACGAGCAGTACTTC.

This sequence joins TRBV19 and TRBJ1-2, with no clear D. The CDR3 is 13 amino acids. In germline, CDR1 is LNHDA, CDR2 SQIVND (reference sequence). The V gene lost 2 bases and the J gene lost 8 bases, with 12 bases spanning the gap. The CDR3 sequence: CASSIHLPGGYTF. CDR3 sequence (DNA): TGTGCCAGTAGTATACACTTACCGGGAGGCTACACCTTC.

This clone was counted once. This chain links TRBV5-8 with TRBJ1-4, with D uncertain. The ends were cut back, 0 bases at V and 8 bases at J, with 14 bases in the middle. From germline, CDR1 is SGHTS and CDR2 YDEGEE. The CDR3 totals 15 residues. The CDR3 bases are TGTGCCAGCAGCTTGGAGGGAGATGCGGGCGAAAAACTGTTTTTT. Its protein is CASSLEGDAGEKLFF.

The count of this clone is one. J is TRBJ2-7 and V is TRBV5-1, with 8 bases lining up with TRBD1. This CDR3 has 14 amino acids. After removal of 4 bases from V and 2 bases from J, the junction contained 5 bases not matched to a gene. Germline CDR1 SGHRS, CDR2 YFSETQ. CDR3 residues: CASSSGQGPYEQYF. CDR3 nucleotides: TGCGCCAGCAGCAGCGGACAGGGCCCCTACGAGCAGTACTTC.

The V gene is TRBV27, the J gene TRBJ2-4, with TRBD2 as a possible D gene (6 bases). From germline, CDR1 is MNHEY and CDR2 SMNVEV (reference sequence). V was clipped by 6 bases and J by 0 bases, with 9 bases between them. This CDR3 spans 14 amino acids. This chain's CDR3 is CASRAGLAKNIQYF. CDR3 sequence (DNA): TGTGCCAGCAGGGCGGGATTAGCCAAAAACATTCAGTACTTC.

The chain is built from TRBV10-2 and TRBJ1-5; no clear D. Germline values: CDR1 WSHSY, CDR2 SAAADI. The CDR3 consists of 13 residues. Trimming took 0 bases from V and 9 from J, leaving 9 bases between them. CDR3 sequence reads: CASSESRHRPQHF. CDR3 in DNA: TGCGCCAGCAGTGAGTCGCGCCACCGGCCCCAGCATTTT.

The chain employs TRBV9 and TRBJ1-2; 7 nucleotides match TRBD1. The CDR3 covers 13 residues. Germline V gives CDR1 SGDLS, CDR2 YYNGEE. The V and J ends lost 3 bases and 8 bases, in that order; junction bases with no gene match: 7. CDR3 sequence (DNA): TGTGCCAGCAGCGCCGGACAGGTGGGAGGCTACACCTTC. This encodes CASSAGQVGGYTF.

This clone was seen a handful of times. The rearrangement uses TRBV3-1 (or the pseudogene TRBV3-2) and TRBJ1-4; TRBD1 might be the D (6 bases). The CDR3 runs 17 residues. Trimming stripped 4 bases from V and 4 bases from J, with 19 bases between. The germline V gene has CDR1 LGHDT and CDR2 YNNKEL (reference sequence). CDR3 sequence reads: CASSPGGRGFRNEKLFF. CDR3 nucleotide sequence: TGTGCCAGCAGCCCCGGGGGGCGCGGATTCCGTAATGAAAAACTGTTTTTT.

This chain links TRBV2 with TRBJ2-3; maybe TRBD2 (5 bases). Germline values: CDR1 SNHLY, CDR2 FYNNEI. V lost 6 bases, J lost 2 bases, and 18 bases lay in between. The CDR3 runs to 16 residues. The CDR3: CASSTGLRGDTDTQYF. In DNA, the CDR3 is TGTGCCAGCAGCACTGGACTCCGAGGCGACACAGATACGCAGTATTTT.

This chain links TRBV9 with TRBJ2-7; 12 bases match TRBD2. Unmatched junction bases numbered 15, after V lost 6 bases and J lost 2 bases. CDR3 length equals 18 residues. Germline V gene sequence: CDR1 SGDLS, CDR2 YYNGEE. CDR3 sequence reads: CASIPPGLAGDYPYEQYF. Written as DNA, the CDR3 is TGTGCCAGCATCCCACCGGGACTAGCGGGCGACTACCCCTACGAGCAGTACTTC.

The chain recombines TRBV10-3 with TRBJ1-1, with D tentatively TRBD1 (5 bases). V dropped 4 bases and J dropped 6 bases, with 18 bases sitting between them. CDR3 size: 15 residues. Germline CDR1 is ENHRY and CDR2 is SYGVKD. For the CDR3, the DNA is TGTGCCATCAGTGGGAGGGCGTCCGGGACGGCTGAAGCTTTCTTT. This gives the protein CAISGRASGTAEAFF.

The CDR3 nucleotides read TGTGCCAGCAGCGGGGGACAGGGGGCCCGGCGGGGCTACACCTTC. This sequence encodes CASSGGQGARRGYTF. This chain uses TRBV9 with TRBJ1-2; 12 bases agree with TRBD1. With 3 bases clipped from V and 8 bases from J, the junction kept 8 bases outside the gene matches. CDR1 and CDR2 (germline): SGDLS, YYNGEE. The CDR3 is 15 residues long.